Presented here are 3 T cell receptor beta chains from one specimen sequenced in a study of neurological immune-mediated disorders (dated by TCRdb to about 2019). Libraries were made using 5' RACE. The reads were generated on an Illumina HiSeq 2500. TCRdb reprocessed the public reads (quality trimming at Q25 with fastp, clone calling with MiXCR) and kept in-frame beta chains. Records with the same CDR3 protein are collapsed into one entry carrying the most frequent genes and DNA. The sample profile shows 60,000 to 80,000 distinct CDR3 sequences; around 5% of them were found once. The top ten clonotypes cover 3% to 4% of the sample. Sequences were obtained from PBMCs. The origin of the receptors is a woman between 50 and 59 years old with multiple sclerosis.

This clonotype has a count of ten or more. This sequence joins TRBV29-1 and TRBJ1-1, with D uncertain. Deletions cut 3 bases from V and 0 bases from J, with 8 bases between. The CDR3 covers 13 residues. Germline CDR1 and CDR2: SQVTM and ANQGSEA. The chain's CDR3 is CSVDRPVNTEAFF. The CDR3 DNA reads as TGCAGCGTTGATAGGCCCGTGAACACTGAAGCTTTCTTT.

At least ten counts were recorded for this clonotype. The chain's CDR3 is CASSLLQTANTGELFF. CDR3 nucleotides: TGTGCCAGCAGTTTATTGCAGACAGCGAACACCGGGGAGCTGTTTTTT. This chain uses TRBV27 with TRBJ2-2; D possibly corresponds to TRBD1 (5 bases). V shed 1 base and J shed 0 bases, with 9 bases lying between them. From germline, CDR1 is MNHEY and CDR2 SMNVEV (reference sequence). The CDR3 length is 16 residues.

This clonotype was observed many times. The CDR3 spells CASSLRVATYGYTF. DNA of the CDR3: TGTGCCAGCAGCTTGAGGGTGGCGACTTATGGCTACACCTTC. The chain recombines TRBV5-5 with TRBJ1-2; D remains unclear. The V gene lost 1 base and the J gene lost 5 bases, with 12 bases spanning the gap. Germline values: CDR1 SGHKS, CDR2 YYEKEE (reference sequence). The CDR3 sequence is 14 residues long.